These 26 T cell receptor beta chains share one sample of origin, sequenced in a study of identical twins. TCRdb reprocessed the 5' RACE reads via MiXCR and lists one record per CDR3 protein. The sample shows 1.5 million to 2 million distinct CDR3 sequences, about 32% of them seen only once. Sample: cord blood. The receptors were gathered from a newborn girl in good health.

This clonotype turned up a few times. V and J are TRBV7-4 and TRBJ1-6; 8 bases match TRBD1. Germline lookup yields CDR1 SGHVT and CDR2 SQSDAQ. Trimming cost V 6 bases and J 3 bases; bases outside gene matches: 7. There are 16 residues in the CDR3. The CDR3 DNA reads TGTGCCAGCAGACTACACAGGGGGGTCTATAATTCACCCCTCCACTTT. Translation gives CASRLHRGVYNSPLHF.

This clonotype was counted between two and nine times. The rearrangement joins TRBV2 to TRBJ2-3; TRBD2 aligns across 10 bases. CDR3 length: 15 residues. With 6 bases clipped from V and 4 bases from J, the junction kept 7 bases outside the gene matches. From germline, CDR1 is SNHLY and CDR2 FYNNEI. In DNA form, the CDR3 reads TGTGCCAGCAGGGCCAGGACTAGCGGTTCAGATACGCAGTATTTT. Amino acids: CASRARTSGSDTQYF. Combining the CDR3 with reference TRBV2 and TRBJ2-3 gives the whole variable domain EPEVTQTPSHQVTQMGQEVILRCVPISNHLYFYWYRQILGQKVEFLVSFYNNEISEKSEIFDDQFSVERPDGSNFTLKIRSTKLEDSAMYFCASRARTSGSDTQYFGPGTRLTVL.

This clonotype turned up a few times. The CDR3 loop is CASSLSQGYTF. CDR3 in DNA: TGTGCCAGCAGCTTGTCCCAGGGCTACACCTTC. The chain employs TRBV5-6 and TRBJ1-2, with unresolved D. Germline loops: CDR1 SGHDT, CDR2 YYEEEE. This CDR3 contains 11 residues. V was clipped by 1 base and J by 8 bases, with 6 bases between them.

The genes are TRBV7-2 and TRBJ2-1; TRBD2 matches at 14 bases. The CDR3 contains 20 residues. Trimming at V came to 3 bases and at J to 4 bases, leaving 14 bases not matched to a gene. Germline CDR1 SGHTA, CDR2 FQGNSA. CDR3 coding DNA: TGTGCCAGCAGCTTCCTTCGACTCGGACTAGCGGGGGGCTCTTACAATGAGCAGTTCTTC. This gives the protein CASSFLRLGLAGGSYNEQFF. Full variable domain (outside the CDR3, taken from reference TRBV7-2 and TRBJ2-1): GAGVSQSPSNKVTEKGKDVELRCDPISGHTALYWYRQSLGQGLEFLIYFQGNSAPDKSGLPSDRFSAERTGGSVSTLTIQRTQQEDSAVYLCASSFLRLGLAGGSYNEQFFGPGTRLTVL.

To note about this clonotype: A much larger clonotype is one base distant, so this may be a read error. The chain has TRBV6-5 and TRBJ2-7; unclear D gene. The end of the DNA is better explained by TRBJ2-5, so the J call may be wrong. Germline V CDR1 and CDR2: MNHEY, SVGAGI. The CDR3 extends over 13 amino acids. The CDR3 coding sequence is TGTGCCAGCAGTTACTCGCTAAGGGAGACCCAGTACTTC. As protein: CASSYSLRETQYF.

This rearrangement joins TRBV28 to TRBJ1-3, with TRBD1 matching 8 bases. In germline, CDR1 is MDHEN, CDR2 SYDVKM. The trim removed 2 bases at V and 4 bases at J, leaving 10 bases unmatched. The CDR3 has 17 residues. Here the CDR3 DNA reads TGTGCCAGCAGTTTACGCTTCAGGGGGCTACTCGGAAACACCATATATTTT. As protein: CASSLRFRGLLGNTIYF.

V gene TRBV6-2 or TRBV6-3 combines with J gene TRBJ2-3; D remains ambiguous. The CDR3 loop spans 13 amino acids. From germline, CDR1 is MNHEY and CDR2 SVGEGT. V was clipped by 8 bases and J by 5 bases, with 14 bases between them. CDR3 DNA: TGTGCCAGCGGCTGGACGGTTAGAGATACGCAGTATTTT. It specifies CASGWTVRDTQYF.

Only a few counts were recorded for this clonotype. The chain recombines TRBV20-1 with TRBJ2-1; 9 bases map to TRBD2. CDR1 and CDR2 (germline): DFQATT, SNEGSKA (reference sequence). J lost 8 bases, V lost 1 base, and 6 bases had no gene match. This CDR3 is 14 amino acids long. The CDR3 bases are TGCAGTGCTAGAGCTCGCGGGAGGGCCTATGAGCAGTTCTTC. It specifies CSARARGRAYEQFF.

The genes are TRBV5-1 and TRBJ1-1; D is unclear. The CDR3 has 17 residues. V lost 0 bases and J 0 bases, leaving 15 bases between the germline ends. Germline CDR1 and CDR2: SGHRS and YFSETQ. CDR3 nucleotides: TGCGCCAGCAGCTTGGCCGAATGGGCCGGAATGAACACTGAAGCTTTCTTT. It is translated as CASSLAEWAGMNTEAFF.

This clonotype was found a few times. This chain joins TRBV4-2 and TRBJ1-2; D is unclear. Deletions cut 1 base from V and 2 bases from J, with 11 bases between. In germline, CDR1 is LGHNA, CDR2 YNFKEQ. The CDR3 is 15 amino acids. Written as DNA, the CDR3 is TGTGCCAGCAGCCAAGGAGCGTTACGGAACTATGGCTACACCTTC. Its translation: CASSQGALRNYGYTF.

The chain joins TRBV6-5 to TRBJ2-3; no clear D. Germline loops: CDR1 MNHEY, CDR2 SVGAGI. V was shortened by 6 bases and J by 2 bases, with 15 bases between the two germline ends. The CDR3 runs to 15 residues. In DNA form, the CDR3 reads TGTGCCAGCAGACCCCTCCGTCTCGCCACAGATACGCAGTATTTT. This translates into CASRPLRLATDTQYF.

J is TRBJ1-6 and V is TRBV27; D gene unclear. The CDR3 has 13 amino acids. CDR1 and CDR2 (germline): MNHEY, SMNVEV (reference sequence). With 4 bases removed from V and 9 bases from J, the gap between germline ends came to 10 bases. Here the CDR3 DNA reads TGTGCCAGCAGTTCCCCGCCGGGTTCACCCCTCCACTTT. This encodes CASSSPPGSPLHF.

To note about this clonotype: A much more abundant neighbour one base away suggests this may be a read error. V gene TRBV20-1 combines with J gene TRBJ1-1; the D is unclear. This CDR3 region has 12 residues. The V and J ends lost 0 bases and 4 bases respectively, with 6 bases between them. Germline lookup yields CDR1 DFQATT and CDR2 SNEGSKA (reference sequence). CDR3 sequence reads: CSARDHGTEAFF. The CDR3 nucleotides read TGCAGTGCTAGAGATCACGGCACTGAAGCTTTCTTT.

This clonotype was recorded at least ten times. V usage is TRBV5-1 and J usage is TRBJ2-1; 7 bases are shared with TRBD2. CDR1 is SGHRS, CDR2 YFSETQ, per germline. Trimming took 3 bases from V and 0 from J; bases not matched to a gene: 9. The CDR3 runs 17 residues. In DNA form, the CDR3 reads TGCGCCAGCAGCTATCCTAGCGGATTTTCCTCCTACAATGAGCAGTTCTTC. It yields the protein CASSYPSGFSSYNEQFF.

This clonotype turned up a few times. CDR3 bases: TGTGCCAGCAGTTTTCCCCAGCGGGGGGCCCCTCCCTACAATGAGCAGTTCTTC. Translated: CASSFPQRGAPPYNEQFF. The rearrangement uses TRBV12-3 or TRBV12-4 and TRBJ2-1, with 9 bases fitting TRBD2. V shed 3 bases, J shed 2 bases, and the junction held 11 bases outside the gene matches. The CDR3 totals 18 residues.

The chain couples TRBV9 to TRBJ2-1; no clear D. CDR3 length: 11 amino acids. V was trimmed by 3 bases and J by 8 bases, leaving 6 bases between them. Germline assignment: CDR1 SGDLS and CDR2 YYNGEE. CDR3 in DNA: TGTGCCAGCAGCGATAACGATGAGCAGTTCTTC. It encodes CASSDNDEQFF. The full variable domain, completed using reference TRBV9 and TRBJ2-1, is DSGVTQTPKHLITATGQRVTLRCSPRSGDLSVYWYQQSLDQGLQFLIQYYNGEERAKGNILERFSAQQFPDLHSELNLSSLELGDSALYFCASSDNDEQFFGPGTRLTVL.

This clonotype was counted a few times. V and J are TRBV7-9 and TRBJ2-3; D ambiguous. The V gene's germline CDR1 is SEHNR and CDR2 FQNEAQ (reference sequence). This CDR3 spans 16 amino acids. V gave up 1 base and J gave up 2 bases, with 13 bases separating them. CDR3 in DNA: TGTGCCAGCAGCTTAGGGCAGGATGCCCCCACAGATACGCAGTATTTT. Its translation is CASSLGQDAPTDTQYF.

The rearrangement joins TRBV20-1 to TRBJ1-2; 7 positions match TRBD1. The J segment lost 0 bases and the V segment lost 0 bases, leaving 4 bases of the junction unmatched. This CDR3 is built from 15 residues. Germline-derived CDR1 and CDR2 are DFQATT and SNEGSKA (reference sequence). In nucleotides, the CDR3 is TGCAGTGCTAGAGATCGGGACAGCGCTAACTATGGCTACACCTTC. Translation gives CSARDRDSANYGYTF.

This chain joins TRBV29-1 and TRBJ2-7, with a possible D match to TRBD2 (5 bases). Trimming removed 3 bases at V and 6 bases at J, with 6 bases between. The CDR3 runs 10 residues. The V gene's germline CDR1 is SQVTM and CDR2 ANQGSEA. CDR3 in amino acids: CSVDEGEQYF. For the CDR3, the DNA is TGCAGCGTTGACGAGGGCGAGCAGTACTTC.

V usage is TRBV20-1 and J usage is TRBJ1-1, with no clear D. The CDR3 totals 12 residues. The germline gives CDR1 DFQATT, CDR2 SNEGSKA (reference sequence). Trimming left V 1 base short and J 4 bases short, with 7 bases between. The CDR3 region has the DNA TGCAGTGCTAGAGTGAGAATCACTGAAGCTTTCTTT. This encodes CSARVRITEAFF.

This clonotype has just a few counts. The chain combines TRBV20-1 with TRBJ2-7; D is possibly TRBD1 (7 bases). Germline assignment: CDR1 DFQATT and CDR2 SNEGSKA (reference sequence). The V and J ends lost 5 bases and 4 bases respectively, with 15 bases between them. The CDR3 has 13 amino acids. DNA for the CDR3: TGCAGTGCTTTGACAGGGAGGCCGTACGAGCAGTACTTC. As protein: CSALTGRPYEQYF.

In regard to this clonotype: It may be a read error: a sequence one base away is much more abundant. The chain recombines TRBV20-1 with TRBJ2-7; TRBD2 matches 12 bases. The CDR3 is 15 residues long. Germline CDR1 reads DFQATT; CDR2 reads SNEGSKA (reference sequence). The CDR3 sequence: CSASRLAGAAYGQYF. The CDR3 DNA reads TGCAGTGCTAGTCGACTAGCGGGAGCCGCCTACGGGCAGTACTTC.

This sequence joins TRBV6-5 and TRBJ1-1, with a weak D call TRBD1 (5 bases). The CDR3 has 14 residues. Trimming cost V 6 bases and J 1 base, with 12 bases left between them. Germline loops: CDR1 MNHEY, CDR2 SVGAGI. Here the CDR3 reads CASRRGPKNTEAFF. DNA of the CDR3: TGTGCCAGCAGACGGGGCCCGAAGAACACTGAAGCTTTCTTT.

This clonotype was counted at least ten times. The chain couples TRBV6-6 to TRBJ2-1; the D is unclear. V was trimmed by 5 bases and J by 5 bases, leaving 4 bases between them. The CDR3 covers 11 residues. Germline V CDR1 and CDR2: MNHNY, SVGAGI (reference sequence). The CDR3 region is CASSVHNEQFF. CDR3 sequence (DNA): TGTGCCAGCAGTGTTCACAATGAGCAGTTCTTC.

This clonotype turned up a few times. The rearrangement joins TRBV20-1 to TRBJ2-5; tentatively, D is TRBD1 (5 bases). The CDR3 contains 14 residues. In germline, CDR1 is DFQATT, CDR2 SNEGSKA (reference sequence). Trimming cost V 2 bases and J 3 bases, with 13 bases left between them. The CDR3 bases are TGCAGTGCTAGAATCGTTCAGGACAAAGAGACCCAGTACTTC. The encoded protein is CSARIVQDKETQYF.

The chain is built from TRBV10-1 and TRBJ2-1, with D perhaps TRBD1 (5 bases). From germline, CDR1 is WNHNN and CDR2 SYGVQD (reference sequence). CDR3 size: 14 residues. V dropped 3 bases and J dropped 8 bases, with 14 bases sitting between them. The chain's CDR3 is CASSDPSGYDEQFF. The CDR3 bases are TGCGCCAGCAGTGACCCTTCAGGGTACGATGAGCAGTTCTTC.